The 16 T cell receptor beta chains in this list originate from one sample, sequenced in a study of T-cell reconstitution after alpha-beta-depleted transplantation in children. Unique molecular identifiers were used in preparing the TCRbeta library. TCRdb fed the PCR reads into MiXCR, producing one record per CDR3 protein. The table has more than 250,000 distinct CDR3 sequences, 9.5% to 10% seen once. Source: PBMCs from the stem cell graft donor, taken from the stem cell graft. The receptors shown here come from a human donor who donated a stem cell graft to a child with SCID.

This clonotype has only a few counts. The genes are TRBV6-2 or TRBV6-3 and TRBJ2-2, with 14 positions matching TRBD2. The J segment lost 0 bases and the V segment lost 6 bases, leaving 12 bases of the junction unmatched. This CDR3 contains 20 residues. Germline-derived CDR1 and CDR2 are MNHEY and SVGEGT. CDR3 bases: TGTGCCAGCAGAGGACTAGCGGGGGGACACAAGTTCGCGAACACCGGGGAGCTGTTTTTT. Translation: CASRGLAGGHKFANTGELFF.

Here the CDR3 DNA reads TGCGCCAGCAGCCGGCCCGGGAGGAATACGCAGTATTTT. Amino acids: CASSRPGRNTQYF. The J gene is TRBJ2-3, the V gene TRBV4-1, with 7 bases aligning to TRBD2. The ends lost 4 bases at V and 7 bases at J; junction bases unmatched: 5. Per germline, CDR1 MGHRA and CDR2 YSYEKL. This CDR3 has 13 residues.

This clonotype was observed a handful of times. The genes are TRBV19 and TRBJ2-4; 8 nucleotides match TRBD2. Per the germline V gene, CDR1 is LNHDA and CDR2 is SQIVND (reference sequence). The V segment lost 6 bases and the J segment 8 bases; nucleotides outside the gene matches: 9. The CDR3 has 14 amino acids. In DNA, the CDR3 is TGTGCCAGTAGCCCCGGGGGGGGCGTAGACATTCAGTACTTC. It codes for CASSPGGGVDIQYF.

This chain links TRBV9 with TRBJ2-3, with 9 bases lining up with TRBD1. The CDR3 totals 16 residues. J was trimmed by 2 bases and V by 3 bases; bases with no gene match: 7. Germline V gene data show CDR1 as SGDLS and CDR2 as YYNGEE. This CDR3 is CASSAETGGFTDTQYF. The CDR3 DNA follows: TGTGCCAGCAGCGCCGAGACAGGGGGTTTCACAGATACGCAGTATTTT.

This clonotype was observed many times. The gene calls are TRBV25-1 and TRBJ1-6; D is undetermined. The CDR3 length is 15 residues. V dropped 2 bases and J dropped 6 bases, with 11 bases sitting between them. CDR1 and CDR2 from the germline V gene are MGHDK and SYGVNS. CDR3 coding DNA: TGTGCCAGCAGTGAAAACTATCAGGTTAATTCACCCCTCCACTTT. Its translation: CASSENYQVNSPLHF.

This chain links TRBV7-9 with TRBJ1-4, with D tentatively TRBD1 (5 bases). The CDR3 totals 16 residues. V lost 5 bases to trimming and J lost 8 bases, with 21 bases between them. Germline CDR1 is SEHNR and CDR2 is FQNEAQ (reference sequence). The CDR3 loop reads CASSQNPGLGVEKLFF. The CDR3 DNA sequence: TGTGCCAGCAGCCAGAACCCGGGCCTAGGGGTCGAAAAACTGTTTTTT. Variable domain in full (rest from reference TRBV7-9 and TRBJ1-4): DTGVSQNPRHKITKRGQNVTFRCDPISEHNRLYWYRQTLGQGPEFLTYFQNEAQLEKSRLLSDRFSAERPKGSFSTLEIQRTEQGDSAMYLCASSQNPGLGVEKLFFGSGTQLSVL.

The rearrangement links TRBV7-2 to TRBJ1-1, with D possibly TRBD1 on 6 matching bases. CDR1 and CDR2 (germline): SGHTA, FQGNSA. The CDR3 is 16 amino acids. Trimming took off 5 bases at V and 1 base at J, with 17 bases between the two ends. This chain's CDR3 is CASSPRGGTGNTEAFF. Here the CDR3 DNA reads TGTGCCAGCAGCCCCAGGGGAGGTACGGGGAACACTGAAGCTTTCTTT.

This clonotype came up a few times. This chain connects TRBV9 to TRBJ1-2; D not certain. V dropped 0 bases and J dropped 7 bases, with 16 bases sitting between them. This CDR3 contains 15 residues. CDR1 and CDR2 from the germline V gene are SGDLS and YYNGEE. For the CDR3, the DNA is TGTGCCAGCAGCGTAGCTGGGGATGGGGTTGGTGGCTACACCTTC. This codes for CASSVAGDGVGGYTF.

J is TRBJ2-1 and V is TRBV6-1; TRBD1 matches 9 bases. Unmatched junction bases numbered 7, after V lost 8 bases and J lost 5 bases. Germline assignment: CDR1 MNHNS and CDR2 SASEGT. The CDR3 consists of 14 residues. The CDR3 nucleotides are TGTGCCAGCGACCAGGGGACAGGGAACAATGAGCAGTTCTTC. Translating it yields CASDQGTGNNEQFF.

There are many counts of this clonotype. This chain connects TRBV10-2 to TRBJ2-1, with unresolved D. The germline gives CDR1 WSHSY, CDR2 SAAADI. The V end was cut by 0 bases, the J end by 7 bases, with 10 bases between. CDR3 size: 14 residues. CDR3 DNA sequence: TGCGCCAGCAGTGAGTCGTCTCGGGCGAATGAGCAGTTCTTC. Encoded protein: CASSESSRANEQFF.

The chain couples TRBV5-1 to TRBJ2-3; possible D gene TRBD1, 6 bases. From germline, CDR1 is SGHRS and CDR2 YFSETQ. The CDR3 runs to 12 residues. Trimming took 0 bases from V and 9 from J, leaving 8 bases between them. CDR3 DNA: TGCGCCAGCAGCTTGGAACAGGGAACGCAGTATTTT. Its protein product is CASSLEQGTQYF.

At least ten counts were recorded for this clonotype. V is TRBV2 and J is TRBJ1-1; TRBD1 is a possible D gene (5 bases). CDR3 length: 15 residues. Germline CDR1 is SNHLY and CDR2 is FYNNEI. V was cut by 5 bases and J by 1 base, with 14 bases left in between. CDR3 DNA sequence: TGTGCCAGCAGTTTAAATGGGGACTCGAACACTGAAGCTTTCTTT. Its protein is CASSLNGDSNTEAFF. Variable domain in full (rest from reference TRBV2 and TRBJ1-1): EPEVTQTPSHQVTQMGQEVILRCVPISNHLYFYWYRQILGQKVEFLVSFYNNEISEKSEIFDDQFSVERPDGSNFTLKIRSTKLEDSAMYFCASSLNGDSNTEAFFGQGTRLTVV.

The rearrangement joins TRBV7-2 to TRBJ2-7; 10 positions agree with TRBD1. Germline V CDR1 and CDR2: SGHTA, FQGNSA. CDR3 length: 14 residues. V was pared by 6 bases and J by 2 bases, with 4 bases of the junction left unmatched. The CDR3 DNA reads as TGTGCCAGCAGGCGACAGGGGGCTCCCTACGAGCAGTACTTC. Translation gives CASRRQGAPYEQYF.

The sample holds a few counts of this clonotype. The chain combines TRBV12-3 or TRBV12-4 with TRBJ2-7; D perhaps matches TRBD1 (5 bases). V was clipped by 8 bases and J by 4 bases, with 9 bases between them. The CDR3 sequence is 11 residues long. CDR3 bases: TGTGCCAGCGGACAAATGTACGAGCAGTACTTC. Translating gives CASGQMYEQYF.

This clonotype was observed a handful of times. The CDR3 coding sequence is TGTGCCAGCAGTCCCAAAGGACTAGCGGGGGGCCTCACCGGGGAGCTGTTTTTT. It translates to CASSPKGLAGGLTGELFF. This rearrangement joins TRBV12-3 or TRBV12-4 to TRBJ2-2; 14 bases agree with TRBD2. This CDR3 is 18 amino acids long. V was pared by 5 bases and J by 4 bases, with 9 bases of the junction left unmatched.

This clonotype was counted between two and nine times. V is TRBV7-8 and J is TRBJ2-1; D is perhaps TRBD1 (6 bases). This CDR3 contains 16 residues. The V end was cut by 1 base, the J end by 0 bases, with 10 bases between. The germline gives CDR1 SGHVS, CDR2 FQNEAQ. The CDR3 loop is CASSLGRGSSYNEQFF. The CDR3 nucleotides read TGTGCCAGCAGCTTAGGTAGGGGGAGCTCCTACAATGAGCAGTTCTTC.